Given below is one TCR beta chain in context. Antigen: not known. These data belong to a study of cytomegalovirus exposure and HLA in healthy donors. Study-wide background: Tens of millions of unique TCRs from HLA-typed donors were held in an early data release. Study-wide results and limits: The later analysis indicated that the majority of CMV-associated TCR beta chains appeared HLA-restricted.

The CDR3 sequence is 12 residues long. V lost 7 bases, J lost 7 bases, and 12 bases lay in between. In germline, CDR1 is SGHDT, CDR2 YYEEEE. PCR was performed using 60 Vbeta and 13 Jbeta primers. The method was immunoSEQ multiplex PCR; TCRdb's version includes in-frame clones alone and lacks a portion of them. The sample has around 150,000 clones; around 77% are singletons. This chain uses TRBV5-6 with TRBJ2-1, with D possibly being TRBD1 (5 bases). This clonotype was sampled from a man in his fifties or sixties in good health and CMV-seronegative. The source material was PBMCs. The CDR3 DNA sequence: TGTGCCAGCGGCAGGGCTCGGAATGAGCAGTTCTTC. It translates to CASGRARNEQFF.